Here is one T cell receptor (beta chain) with its context. These data originate in a study of blood T cell repertoires in COVID-19. Study background: Both acute and convalescent COVID-19 samples were obtained from the United States, Italy and Spain.

CDR1 is SNHLY and CDR2 is FYNNEI in the germline V gene. Trimming removed 4 bases from V and 7 bases from J, with 14 bases in between. The CDR3 loop spans 15 amino acids. As processed by the authors: Estimated nucleated cell counts came from reference gene primer amplification. Data came from immunoSEQ multiplex PCR; TCRdb stores just in-frame clones and leaves some out. V and J calls and clone size are copied from that table; D and trimming were computed from the DNA. The sample holds over 130,000 clones, 84% seen once. This sequence joins TRBV2 and TRBJ1-6, with D possibly TRBD1 on 5 matching bases. The receptor's source is a man aged 25-45 years with COVID-19, enrolled during active disease. What was sequenced was peripheral blood. For the CDR3, the DNA is TGTGCCAGCAGTGGTCAGGCTGGGGCCAATTCACCCCTCCACTTT. It codes for CASSGQAGANSPLHF.